The present T cell receptor beta chain was sequenced within a study of control samples from healthy donors and cancer patients. Repertoires were generated with immunoSEQ multiplex PCR, while TCRdb's copy carries only in-frame clones and drops some. Among 150,000 to 200,000 clones listed, more than 90% were seen once. The V and J ends lost 1 base and 1 base respectively, with 11 bases between them. From germline, CDR1 is MNHNS and CDR2 SASEGT. This CDR3 spans 16 amino acids. Material: blood. The origin of this receptor is a man younger than 40 in good health. The rearrangement joins TRBV6-1 to TRBJ2-1, with D tentatively TRBD1 (6 bases). The CDR3 DNA reads as TGTGCCAGCAGTGAAGAGCACCAGGGGTCCTACAATGAGCAGTTCTTC. It encodes CASSEEHQGSYNEQFF.